This is a list of T cell receptor beta chains from one sample in a study of T-cell reconstitution after alpha-beta-depleted transplantation in children. TCRdb reprocessed the PCR reads with MiXCR, giving one entry per CDR3 protein. The data hold about 400,000 distinct CDR3 sequences, with approximately 12% observed a single time. Sequenced here: PBMCs, sampled from the stem cell graft. Receptor source: a human donor who donated a stem cell graft to a child with Fanconi anemia. Both conserved end residues are part of each CDR3. The D gene is left open where the match is weak. Expanded clones are given a class, and other clones once, few, many or no size at all.

j_gene | d_gene | v_gene | abundance | CDR3nt | CDR3aa
TRBJ2-3 | - | TRBV3-1 | many | TGTGCCAGCAGCCAGGGCACAGATACGCAGTATTTT | CASSQGTDTQYF
TRBJ2-2 | - | TRBV5-1 | many | TGCGCCAGCAGCTTCGGACGGGCGAACACCGGGGAGCTGTTTTTT | CASSFGRANTGELFF
TRBJ2-1 | TRBD2 | TRBV4-3 | few | TGCGCCAGCAGCCAGGCTGTGATCGGGGGGGAACTCTACAATGAGCAGTTCTTC | CASSQAVIGGELYNEQFF
TRBJ2-3 | - | TRBV20-1 | - | TGCAGTGCTAGACAGGGGTTCGGCACAGATACGCAGTATTTT | CSARQGFGTDTQYF
TRBJ2-2 | - | TRBV7-6 | - | TGTGCCAGCAGCTCGAACAGAGACGGGGAGCTGTTTTTT | CASSSNRDGELFF
TRBJ1-2 | - | TRBV12-3/TRBV12-4 | - | TGTGCCAGCAGTTTAGTTTTGGGGGGCTATGGCTACACCTTC | CASSLVLGGYGYTF
TRBJ1-1 | TRBD1 | TRBV20-1 | - | TGCAGTGCTAGAGACCCCGGGACAGGGAGTACTGAAGCTTTCTTT | CSARDPGTGSTEAFF
TRBJ1-6 | - | TRBV18 | - | TGTGCCAGCTCACCAGAAAGGGGATCCTATAATTCACCCCTCCACTTT | CASSPERGSYNSPLHF
TRBJ2-2 | TRBD2 | TRBV20-1 | - | TGCAGTGCTAGTTCGGCTAGCGGGGGGGCTCGCCCCGGGGAGCTGTTTTTT | CSASSASGGARPGELFF
TRBJ2-7 | - | TRBV6-2/TRBV6-3 | - | TGTGCCAGCAGGCCCGAGGGGGCCTACGAGCAGTACTTC | CASRPEGAYEQYF
TRBJ1-1 | TRBD1 | TRBV27 | few | TGTGCCAGCAGAACCCGGACAGGGTGGCACACTGAAGCTTTCTTT | CASRTRTGWHTEAFF
TRBJ1-6 | - | TRBV20-1 | few | TGCAGTGCTAGAACCGGGCAGGGACCTCTACCCCTCCACTTT | CSARTGQGPLPLHF
TRBJ2-1 | - | TRBV4-3 | many | TGCGCCAGCAGCACGACCTGGACAGCGATGAATGAGCAGTTCTTC | CASSTTWTAMNEQFF
TRBJ1-1 | - | TRBV7-9 | few | TGTGCCAGCAGCTTCGAGGGGGGGAGTGAAGCTTTCTTT | CASSFEGGSEAFF
TRBJ1-5 | - | TRBV20-1 | few | TGCAGTGCTAGAGACGGGGCCCCGGTCCAGCATTTT | CSARDGAPVQHF
TRBJ2-2 | TRBD1 | TRBV4-3 | many | TGCGCCAGCAGCCCCACAGGGGCGATCGGGGAGCTGTTTTTT | CASSPTGAIGELFF
TRBJ1-2 | TRBD1 | TRBV9 | many | TGTGCCAGCAGCGTAGACAGGGGTGATGGCTACACCTTC | CASSVDRGDGYTF
TRBJ1-4 | - | TRBV27 | many | TGTGCCAGCAGTTTAAGTCGTTTTGAAAAACTGTTTTTT | CASSLSRFEKLFF
TRBJ2-5 | - | TRBV9 | few | TGTGCCAGCAGCGTAGTCTCCTCGGAGACCCAGTACTTC | CASSVVSSETQYF
TRBJ1-1 | - | TRBV2 | - | TGTGCCAGCAGTGAACTTTGGGGGAAAGCTTTCTTT | CASSELWGKAFF
TRBJ2-7 | TRBD2 | TRBV20-1 | - | TGCAGTGCTCTTCTAGCGGGGGCTCCCTACGAGCAGTACTTC | CSALLAGAPYEQYF
TRBJ2-1 | TRBD2 | TRBV12-3/TRBV12-4 | - | TGTGCCAGCAGTTTCAGACTAGCGGACCCCTATGAGTTCTTC | CASSFRLADPYEFF
TRBJ2-1 | - | TRBV2 | few | TGTGCCAGCAGTTTGATGACTACAGAGCAGTTCTTC | CASSLMTTEQFF
TRBJ1-1 | TRBD1 | TRBV10-3 | few | TGTGCCATCAGTGAGTCACAACAGGGGGCCGCTGAAGCTTTCTTT | CAISESQQGAAEAFF
TRBJ2-5 | - | TRBV5-1 | few | TGCGCCAGCAGCTTCGGAAGGGACCAAGAGACCCAGTACTTC | CASSFGRDQETQYF
TRBJ2-5 | TRBD1 | TRBV18 | - | TGTGCCAGCTCACCAATGGGACAGGGCCCTGGGGAGACCCAGTACTTC | CASSPMGQGPGETQYF
TRBJ2-7 | - | TRBV21-1 | few | TGTGCCAGCAGCAAAAGAGGCTACGAGCAGTACTTC | CASSKRGYEQYF
TRBJ1-5 | - | TRBV27 | - | TGTGCCAGCAGTTCAGCGCGATTGGGGCAACCCCAGCATTTT | CASSSARLGQPQHF
TRBJ2-5 | - | TRBV5-1 | many | TGCGCCAGCAGCTATTGGGGTGGAGAGACCCAGTACTTC | CASSYWGGETQYF
TRBJ1-2 | - | TRBV12-3/TRBV12-4 | few | TGTGCCAGCAGTCCGCCAGGAGGGCGGTATACTGCTAACTATGGCTACACCTTC | CASSPPGGRYTANYGYTF
TRBJ2-2 | - | TRBV3-1 | many | TGTGCCACGACACGGGGGACACCGCAAATGGCCGGGGAGCTGTTTTTT | CATTRGTPQMAGELFF
TRBJ2-2 | - | TRBV6-1 | many | TGTGCCAGCAGGAAGGGGTCGGGACAAGGCACCGGGGAGCTGTTTTTT | CASRKGSGQGTGELFF
TRBJ2-2 | - | TRBV7-2 | - | TGTGCCAGCAGCACAGGACAGTACACCGGGGAGCTGTTATTT | CASSTGQYTGELLF
TRBJ1-2 | - | TRBV7-9 | - | TGTGCCAGCAGCTCGGGGTACTATGGCTACACCTTC | CASSSGYYGYTF
TRBJ2-1 | - | TRBV29-1 | many | TGCAGCGCTGCGAAAGGATGGAGCTCCTACAATGAGCAGTTCTTC | CSAAKGWSSYNEQFF
TRBJ2-5 | - | TRBV7-2 | few | TGTGCCAGCAGCTTCATAGCCGGGGCGGAGACCCAGTACTTC | CASSFIAGAETQYF
TRBJ2-5 | TRBD2 | TRBV20-1 | few | TGCAGTGTTACTAGCGGGGGAAATAGAGAGACCCAGTACTTC | CSVTSGGNRETQYF
TRBJ1-2 | - | TRBV2 | many | TGTGCCAGCAGGCGGCAAGGAGGGTCAGGCTACACCTTC | CASRRQGGSGYTF
TRBJ2-1 | TRBD2 | TRBV6-1 | - | TGTGCCAGCAGTGAAGCACTAGCGGGGGTAAATGAGCAGTTCTTC | CASSEALAGVNEQFF
TRBJ1-1 | - | TRBV4-1 | few | TGCGCCAGCTGGGGGACGTTCGGACCAGCTTTCTTT | CASWGTFGPAFF
TRBJ2-5 | - | TRBV27 | - | TGTGCCAGCAGTTGGGGGGCTCAGGAGACCCAGTACTTC | CASSWGAQETQYF